The rows below give T cell receptor beta chains drawn from one sample of a study of blood T cell repertoires in COVID-19. Generated by immunoSEQ multiplex PCR, the TCRdb table keeps only in-frame clones and is missing some. The sample has about 150,000 clones, approximately 90% seen once. Sequenced input: peripheral blood. All receptors derive from a woman in her thirties or forties with acute or convalescent COVID-19. CDR3s include the opening cysteine and the closing phenylalanine or tryptophan. A D gene is named only where the DNA matches it firmly. Expanded clones get a size class; other rows say once, few or many, or leave the size out.

J gene: TRBJ2-7; clone size: -; D gene: -; V gene: TRBV27; CDR3 protein: CASSLGQIYEQYF; CDR3 DNA: TGTGCCAGCAGTTTAGGACAGATCTACGAGCAGTACTTC
J gene: TRBJ2-1; clone size: -; D gene: -; V gene: TRBV27; CDR3 protein: CASHRGNEQFF; CDR3 DNA: TGTGCCAGCCATAGGGGGAATGAGCAGTTCTTC
J gene: TRBJ2-1; clone size: few; D gene: -; V gene: TRBV11-3; CDR3 protein: CASSLHRAGKGVRYNEQFF; CDR3 DNA: TGTGCCAGCAGCCTACATCGGGCTGGTAAGGGGGTTCGATACAATGAGCAGTTCTTC
J gene: TRBJ1-6; clone size: -; D gene: TRBD1; V gene: TRBV6-5; CDR3 protein: CASSWGQGNSPLHF; CDR3 DNA: TGTGCCAGCAGTTGGGGACAGGGAAATTCACCCCTCCACTTT
J gene: TRBJ2-1; clone size: -; D gene: -; V gene: TRBV18; CDR3 protein: CASSPQLADEQFF; CDR3 DNA: TGTGCCAGCTCACCTCAACTAGCCGATGAGCAGTTCTTC
J gene: TRBJ1-6; clone size: -; D gene: -; V gene: TRBV7-8; CDR3 protein: CASSPENGGPGSPLHF; CDR3 DNA: TGTGCCAGCAGCCCAGAAAACGGAGGGCCCGGTTCACCCCTCCACTTT
J gene: TRBJ2-7; clone size: -; D gene: TRBD1; V gene: TRBV5-1; CDR3 protein: CASSYRDRGSYEQYF; CDR3 DNA: TGCGCCAGCAGCTACCGGGACAGGGGCTCCTACGAGCAGTACTTC
J gene: TRBJ2-7; clone size: once; D gene: TRBD2; V gene: TRBV10-2; CDR3 protein: CASRSGGSVYEQYF; CDR3 DNA: TGCGCCAGCAGGTCGGGGGGATCGGTTTACGAGCAGTACTTC
J gene: TRBJ2-1; clone size: -; D gene: TRBD1; V gene: TRBV6-5; CDR3 protein: CASSRWDRGAGEQFF; CDR3 DNA: TGTGCCAGCAGTCGCTGGGACAGGGGGGCAGGTGAGCAGTTCTTC
J gene: TRBJ2-5; clone size: -; D gene: TRBD1; V gene: TRBV28; CDR3 protein: CASRKTGEETQYF; CDR3 DNA: TGTGCCAGCAGGAAGACAGGGGAAGAGACCCAGTACTTC
J gene: TRBJ2-2; clone size: -; D gene: -; V gene: TRBV30; CDR3 protein: CAWSRWEANTGELFF; CDR3 DNA: TGTGCCTGGAGTCGCTGGGAGGCGAACACCGGGGAGCTGTTTTTT
J gene: TRBJ2-3; clone size: -; D gene: -; V gene: TRBV6-5; CDR3 protein: CASSWTKTTDTQYF; CDR3 DNA: TGTGCCAGCAGTTGGACTAAAACCACAGATACGCAGTATTTT
J gene: TRBJ1-4; clone size: -; D gene: TRBD1; V gene: TRBV11-2; CDR3 protein: CASSLNRGELFF; CDR3 DNA: TGTGCCAGCAGCCTAAACAGGGGGGAACTGTTTTTT